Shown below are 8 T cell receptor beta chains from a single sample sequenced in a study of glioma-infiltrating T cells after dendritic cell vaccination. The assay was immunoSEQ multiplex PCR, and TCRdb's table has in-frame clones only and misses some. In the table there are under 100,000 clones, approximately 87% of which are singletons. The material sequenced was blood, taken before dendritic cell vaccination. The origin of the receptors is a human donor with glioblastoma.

The CDR3 loop reads CASSQLAGVRELFF. In DNA, the CDR3 is TGTGCCAGCAGCCAACTAGCGGGGGTTAGGGAGCTGTTTTTT. V and J are TRBV7-2 and TRBJ2-2; 11 bases align to TRBD2. The CDR3 spans 14 residues. V shed 5 bases, J shed 9 bases, and the junction held 5 bases outside the gene matches. CDR1 and CDR2 from the germline V gene are SGHTA and FQGNSA.

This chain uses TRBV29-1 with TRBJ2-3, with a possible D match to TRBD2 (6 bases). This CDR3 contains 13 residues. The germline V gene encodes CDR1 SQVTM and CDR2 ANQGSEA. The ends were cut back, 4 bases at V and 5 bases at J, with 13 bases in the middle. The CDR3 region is CSVGAGEEDTQYF. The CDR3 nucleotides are TGCAGCGTTGGGGCCGGGGAGGAAGATACGCAGTATTTT.

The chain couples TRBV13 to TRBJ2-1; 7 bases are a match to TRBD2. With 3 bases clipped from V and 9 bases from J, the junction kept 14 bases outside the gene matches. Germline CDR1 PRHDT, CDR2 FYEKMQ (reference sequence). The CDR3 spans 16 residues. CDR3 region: CASSFPLADWGSEQFF. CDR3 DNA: TGTGCCAGCAGCTTCCCCCTAGCGGACTGGGGGAGTGAGCAGTTCTTC. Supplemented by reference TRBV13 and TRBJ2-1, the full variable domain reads AAGVIQSPRHLIKEKRETATLKCYPIPRHDTVYWYQQGPGQDPQFLISFYEKMQSDKGSIPDRFSAQQFSDYHSELNMSSLELGDSALYFCASSFPLADWGSEQFFGPGTRLTVL.

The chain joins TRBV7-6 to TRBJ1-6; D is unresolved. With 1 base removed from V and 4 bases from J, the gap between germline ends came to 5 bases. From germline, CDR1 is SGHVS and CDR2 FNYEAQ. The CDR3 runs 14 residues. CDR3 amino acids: CASSLGEYNSPLHF. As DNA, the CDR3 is TGTGCCAGCAGCTTAGGGGAGTATAATTCACCCCTCCACTTT.

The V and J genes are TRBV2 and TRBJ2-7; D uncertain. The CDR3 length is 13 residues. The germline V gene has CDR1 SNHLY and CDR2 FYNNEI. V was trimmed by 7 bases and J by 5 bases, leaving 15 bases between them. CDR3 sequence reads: CASKRLIVDEQYF. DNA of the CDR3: TGTGCCAGCAAGAGGCTAATTGTCGACGAGCAGTACTTC.

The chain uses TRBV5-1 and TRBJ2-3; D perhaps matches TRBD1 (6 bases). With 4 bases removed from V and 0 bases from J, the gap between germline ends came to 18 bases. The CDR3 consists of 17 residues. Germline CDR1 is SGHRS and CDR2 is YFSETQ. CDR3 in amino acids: CASSAPGGDRSTDTQYF. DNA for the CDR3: TGCGCCAGCAGCGCTCCTGGGGGCGACCGTAGCACAGATACGCAGTATTTT. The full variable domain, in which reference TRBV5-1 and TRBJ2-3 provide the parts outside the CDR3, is KAGVTQTPRYLIKTRGQQVTLSCSPISGHRSVSWYQQTPGQGLQFLFEYFSETQRNKGNFPGRFSGRQFSNSRSEMNVSTLELGDSALYLCASSAPGGDRSTDTQYFGPGTRLTVL.

The CDR3 loop is CASSPGTSGRRNEQFF. DNA of the CDR3: TGTGCCAGCAGTCCCGGGACTAGCGGGAGGAGGAATGAGCAGTTCTTC. V gene TRBV6-6 combines with J gene TRBJ2-1; 15 bases fit TRBD2. This CDR3 spans 16 amino acids. CDR1 MNHNY and CDR2 SVGAGI come from the germline V gene (reference sequence). The trim removed 5 bases at V and 7 bases at J, leaving 6 bases unmatched.

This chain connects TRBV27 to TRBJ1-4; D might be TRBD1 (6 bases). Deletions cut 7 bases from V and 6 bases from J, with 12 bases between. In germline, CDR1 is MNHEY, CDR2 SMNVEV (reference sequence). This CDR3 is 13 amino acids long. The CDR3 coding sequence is TGTGCCAGCAAGGGGGTAGGGCATGAAAAACTGTTTTTT. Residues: CASKGVGHEKLFF.